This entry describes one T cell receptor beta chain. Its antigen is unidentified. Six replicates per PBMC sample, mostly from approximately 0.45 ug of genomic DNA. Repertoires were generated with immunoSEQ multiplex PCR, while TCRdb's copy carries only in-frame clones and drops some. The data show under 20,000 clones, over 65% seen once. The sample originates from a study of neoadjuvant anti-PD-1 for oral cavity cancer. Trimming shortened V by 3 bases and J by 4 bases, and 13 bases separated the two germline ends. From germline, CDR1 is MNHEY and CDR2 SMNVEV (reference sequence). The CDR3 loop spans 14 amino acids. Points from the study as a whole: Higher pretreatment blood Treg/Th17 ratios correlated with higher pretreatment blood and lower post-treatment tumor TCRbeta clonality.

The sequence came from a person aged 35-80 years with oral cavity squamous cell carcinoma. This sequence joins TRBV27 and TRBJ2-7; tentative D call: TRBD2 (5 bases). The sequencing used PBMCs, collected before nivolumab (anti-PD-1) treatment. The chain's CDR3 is CASSLVSVGYEQYF. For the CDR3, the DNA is TGTGCCAGCAGTTTGGTTAGCGTGGGGTACGAGCAGTACTTC.